This T cell receptor beta chain was sequenced during a study of cytomegalovirus exposure and HLA in healthy donors. Comments on this clone: Its matching antigen is unknown.

13 Jbeta primers and 60 Vbeta primers were used for the PCR. Data came from immunoSEQ multiplex PCR; TCRdb stores just in-frame clones and leaves some out. Of approximately 100,000 clones in the sample, around 75% are singletons; the top ten hold 9.5% to 12%. This CDR3 is 16 amino acids long. CDR1 is MDHEN, CDR2 SYDVKM, per germline. The trim removed 6 bases at V and 4 bases at J, leaving 13 bases unmatched. Notes on the study in general: Within an earlier analysis, most TCR beta V segments proved productive either about 90% or about 30% of the time. Sequencing had likely introduced a cluster of highly shared sequence variants as an artifact.

Sequenced material: PBMCs. The chain uses TRBV28 and TRBJ2-7; 9 bases agree with TRBD1. The clonotype was recovered from a man between 18 and 35 years old in good health and CMV-seropositive. The CDR3 loop is CASSPFPGTGLYEQYF. CDR3 nucleotides: TGTGCCAGCAGCCCCTTCCCCGGGACAGGGCTTTACGAGCAGTACTTC.